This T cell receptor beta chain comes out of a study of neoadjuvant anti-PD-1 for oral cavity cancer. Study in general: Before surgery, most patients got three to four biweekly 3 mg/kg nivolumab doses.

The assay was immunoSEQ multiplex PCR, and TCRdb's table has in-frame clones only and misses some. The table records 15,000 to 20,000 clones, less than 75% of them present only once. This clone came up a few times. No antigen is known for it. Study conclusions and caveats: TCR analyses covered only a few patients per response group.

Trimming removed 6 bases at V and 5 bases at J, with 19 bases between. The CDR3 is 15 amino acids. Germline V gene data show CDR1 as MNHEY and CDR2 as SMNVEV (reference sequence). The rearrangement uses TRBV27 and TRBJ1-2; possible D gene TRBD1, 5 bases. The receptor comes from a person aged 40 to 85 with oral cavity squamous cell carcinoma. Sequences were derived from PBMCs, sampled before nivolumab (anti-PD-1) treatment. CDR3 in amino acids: CASRSRPGLEYGYTF. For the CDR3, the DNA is TGTGCCAGCAGGTCCAGACCGGGGCTAGAATATGGCTACACCTTC.